These T cell receptor beta chains were read from a single sample in a study of T-cell memory formation after mild COVID-19. Via MiXCR, TCRdb re-called the 5' RACE reads, giving one row per CDR3 protein. This repertoire shows a few hundred thousand distinct CDR3 sequences, under 8.5% found once; its top ten account for roughly 22%. Sequencing input: PBMCs or a T cell subset sorted from them (not recorded which). All receptors derive from a man aged 18-30 years who had mild COVID-19 (a few samples of this study predate the infection). Cell type and time point are not known. CDR3s include the opening cysteine and the closing phenylalanine or tryptophan. D genes are given only for firm matches. Clone size is stated in some rows and not others, as once, few, many or a class when expanded.

clone_size	v_call	j_call	d_call	cdr3_nt	cdr3_aa
many	TRBV5-4	TRBJ2-7	TRBD1	TGTGCCAGCAGCTTGTGGTCGGCAGGGGGCTACGAGCAGTACTTC	CASSLWSAGGYEQYF
many	TRBV12-3/TRBV12-4	TRBJ1-6	-	TGTGCCAGCAGTGTCGGGACACCTAATTCACCCCTCCACTTT	CASSVGTPNSPLHF
few	TRBV5-1	TRBJ1-4	-	TGCGCCAGCAGCTTCAATGGAGGGGATGAAAAACTGTTTTTT	CASSFNGGDEKLFF
few	TRBV5-1	TRBJ2-5	TRBD2	TGCGCCAGCGCACTCGGGACTAGCGGGGGTTTGCAAGAGACCCAGTACTTC	CASALGTSGGLQETQYF
-	TRBV5-4	TRBJ2-7	-	TGTGCCAGCAGCTTGGACTACCCTTTGGAGCAGTACTTC	CASSLDYPLEQYF
many	TRBV20-1	TRBJ2-1	-	TGCAGTGCTGATGGACTCGACAATGAGCAGTTCTTC	CSADGLDNEQFF
few	TRBV15	TRBJ1-1	-	TGTGCCACCAGCAGGCCGGATCGGGCCACTGAAGCTTTCTTT	CATSRPDRATEAFF
many	TRBV5-1	TRBJ2-1	-	TGCGCCAGCAGCCCACAGGGTTATGAGCAGTTCTTC	CASSPQGYEQFF
few	TRBV4-1	TRBJ1-2	-	TGCGCCAGCAGCGAACCCGATAGGAGGCGAGAGGTTTTC	CASSEPDRRREVF
few	TRBV20-1	TRBJ2-7	-	TGCAGTGCTCCCACCGGGACCTCAACCTACGAGCAGTACTTC	CSAPTGTSTYEQYF
many	TRBV6-5	TRBJ1-2	-	TGTGCCAGCAGTTACTCGAACAGCGCTCTCTATGGCTACACCTTC	CASSYSNSALYGYTF
many	TRBV5-1	TRBJ1-2	-	TGCGCCAGCGGAGCAGGTCAGGGAAACTATGGCTACACCTTC	CASGAGQGNYGYTF
few	TRBV20-1	TRBJ2-2	-	TGCAGTGCTAGAGATCCTCAAGGGGCCGGGGAGCTGTTTTTT	CSARDPQGAGELFF
many	TRBV7-6	TRBJ1-5	-	TGTGCCAGCAGCTTAGCGTCAGGACTCAATCAGCCCCAGCATTTT	CASSLASGLNQPQHF
-	TRBV5-1	TRBJ1-4	-	TGCGCCAGCAGTCAGGACGAAAAACTGTTTTTT	CASSQDEKLFF
few	TRBV4-3	TRBJ2-5	-	TGCGCCAGCAGCCAAGGAGAGGGGGGGACCCAGTACTTC	CASSQGEGGTQYF
many	TRBV5-1	TRBJ1-1	-	TGCGCCAGCAGCTCCACCGGGACCCCGAACACTGAAGCTTTCTTT	CASSSTGTPNTEAFF
many	TRBV5-1	TRBJ2-5	-	TGCGCCAGCTCCTCAAGGGCCTCAGGGGCTGGTGAGACCCAGTACTTC	CASSSRASGAGETQYF
few	TRBV6-6	TRBJ1-2	TRBD1	TGTGCCAGCAGTTACTACAGGGGGCCCAAGGGCTACACCTTC	CASSYYRGPKGYTF
few	TRBV6-5	TRBJ2-5	-	TGTGCCAGCGGAATCGGCGGGGTGCAACAAGAGACCCAGTACTTC	CASGIGGVQQETQYF
few	TRBV29-1	TRBJ2-1	TRBD1	TGCAGCGTTGAAGGCCGGGACAGGAACTACAATGAGCAGTTCTTC	CSVEGRDRNYNEQFF
-	TRBV30	TRBJ2-7	TRBD1	TGTGCCTGGAGTCTGGGACAGGAGTACGAGCAGTACTTC	CAWSLGQEYEQYF
-	TRBV7-3	TRBJ1-1	TRBD1	TGTGCCAGCAGCCCAGGGCCGGGACAGGGAACTGAAGCTTTCTTT	CASSPGPGQGTEAFF
-	TRBV7-8	TRBJ2-5	TRBD1	TGTGCCAGCAGCTGGGACAGGGGAGAAGAGACCCAGTACTTC	CASSWDRGEETQYF
few	TRBV6-5	TRBJ2-7	-	TGTGCCAGCAGTTACGTCCCCGGGGACGAGGAGCAGTACTTC	CASSYVPGDEEQYF
-	TRBV27	TRBJ2-3	-	TGTGCCAGCAAAAGGGGACCTGGAGGGACAGATACGCAGTATTTT	CASKRGPGGTDTQYF
many	TRBV5-1	TRBJ2-3	-	TGCGCCAGCGCTCAGAGCACAGATACGCAGTATTTT	CASAQSTDTQYF
many	TRBV3-1	TRBJ2-2	TRBD1	TGTGCCAGCATATCGTCCGGGACAGGGAAGGTCGGGGAGCTGTTTTTT	CASISSGTGKVGELFF
few	TRBV5-1	TRBJ2-7	TRBD2	TGCGCCAGCAGCTTGACTAGCGGGGAAACCTACGAGCAGTACTTC	CASSLTSGETYEQYF
many	TRBV7-8	TRBJ2-7	-	TGTGCCAGCAGCCGAGGGGGAGGTAGGGGACAGAGATCCTACGAGCAGTACTTC	CASSRGGGRGQRSYEQYF
many	TRBV7-9	TRBJ2-5	TRBD2	TGTGCCAGCACCTCTAGCGGGGGGATAGAGACCCAGTACTTC	CASTSSGGIETQYF
few	TRBV5-1	TRBJ2-5	TRBD1	TGCGCCAGCAGAATACCACAGGGGGGTGAGGAGACCCAGTACTTC	CASRIPQGGEETQYF
few	TRBV5-1	TRBJ2-3	-	TGCGCCAGCAGCTTGGTTCCAGGGGGGCCCCCCGTCTCGGATACGCAGTATTTT	CASSLVPGGPPVSDTQYF
-	TRBV6-5	TRBJ1-2	-	TGTGCCAGCAGTACCCCACTCGGCGGGCCGCTCTATGGCTACACCTTC	CASSTPLGGPLYGYTF
-	TRBV23-1	TRBJ2-1	-	TGCGCCAGCAGTCCCTCTATGCGGGGCTACAATGAGCAGTTCTTC	CASSPSMRGYNEQFF
few	TRBV5-1	TRBJ2-5	-	TGCGCCAGCAGGGGGGGAAGTGGAGAGACCCAGTACTTC	CASRGGSGETQYF
few	TRBV19	TRBJ1-4	-	TGTGCCAGTAGTAAAACCGGGACCGAAAATGAAAAACTGTTTTTT	CASSKTGTENEKLFF